These T cell receptor beta chains were read from a single sample in a study of PD-L1 blockade in urothelial cancer. Data came from immunoSEQ multiplex PCR; TCRdb stores just in-frame clones and leaves some out. The sample includes about 87,000 clones, around 84% seen only once; the top ten take about 2.1%. The sequencing here drew on PBMCs, taken around atezolizumab (anti-PD-L1) treatment. The receptor source for this set is a man aged 55 to 70 with urothelial cancer. Both conserved end residues are trimmed from each CDR3.

J: TRBJ1-4
V: TRBV12-5
CDR3: ASGFVRTGGILATNEKLF

J: TRBJ2-3
V: TRBV14
CDR3: ASSRDDRPSTDTQY

J: TRBJ2-3
V: TRBV7-3
CDR3: ASGPTSAAGDTQY

J: TRBJ1-1
V: TRBV27
CDR3: ASRPGLMNTEAF

J: TRBJ2-1
V: TRBV7-2
CDR3: ASSLTGGRDNEQF

J: TRBJ1-1
V: TRBV5-4
CDR3: ASSLTKMGGTEAF

J: TRBJ2-5
V: TRBV6-5
CDR3: ASNKIPGQTSTQY

J: TRBJ2-1
V: TRBV5-1
CDR3: ASSLYPPSGRDNEQF

J: TRBJ1-1
V: TRBV4-1
CDR3: TSSQVGNRVNTEAF

J: TRBJ2-7
V: TRBV19
CDR3: ASSRQGTYEQY

J: TRBJ2-3
V: TRBV11-1
CDR3: ASSHSGGAVWADTQY

J: TRBJ1-3
V: TRBV28
CDR3: ASSFKAGEPSGNTIY

J: TRBJ2-7
V: TRBV11-2
CDR3: ASSPRDLSYEQY

J: TRBJ1-2
V: TRBV2
CDR3: ASGGQPGYGYT

J: TRBJ2-1
V: TRBV2
CDR3: ASSETSGGPGTQF

J: TRBJ2-2
V: TRBV9
CDR3: ASSVLGGGAGGELF

J: TRBJ1-1
V: TRBV10-2
CDR3: ATLGQMNTEAF

J: TRBJ2-2
V: TRBV28
CDR3: ASSLLGLAGVGRNTGELF

J: TRBJ2-2
V: TRBV5-6
CDR3: ASRVRRAGLKGGELF

J: TRBJ1-5
V: TRBV19
CDR3: ASSPSMEDRPNQPQH

J: TRBJ1-3
V: TRBV5-1
CDR3: ASKFGTGVGNTIY

J: TRBJ2-7
V: TRBV29-1
CDR3: SVEGQGGQSTKEQY

J: TRBJ2-3
V: TRBV7-2
CDR3: ASSLVVISDTDTQY

J: TRBJ2-7
V: TRBV6-5
CDR3: ASFSPSYEQY

J: TRBJ2-7
V: TRBV11-2
CDR3: ASSLDAGGPSEQY

J: TRBJ1-5
V: TRBV19
CDR3: ASKGTGSYSNQPQH

J: TRBJ2-5
V: TRBV4-1
CDR3: ASSQMGHGEETQY

J: TRBJ1-5
V: TRBV6-5
CDR3: ASSSTNINQPQH

J: TRBJ1-1
V: TRBV7-9
CDR3: ASSSTVRAEAF

J: TRBJ1-2
V: TRBV5-1
CDR3: ASSFQANDGYT

J: TRBJ1-2
V: TRBV5-1
CDR3: ASSLGEAGGNYGYT

J: TRBJ1-5
V: TRBV28
CDR3: ASSTGGAFSNQPQH

J: TRBJ2-3
V: TRBV11-2
CDR3: ASSLDRVRVSGGTDTQY

J: TRBJ1-1
V: TRBV7-2
CDR3: ASSLSPGTGVGGTEAF

J: TRBJ2-1
V: TRBV11-3
CDR3: ASSYGQTYNEQF

J: TRBJ1-4
V: TRBV18
CDR3: ASLSGQGSEKLF

J: TRBJ2-1
V: TRBV29-1
CDR3: SVVSSGAQRGQF

J: TRBJ2-1
V: TRBV19
CDR3: ASRPGLGNNEQF

J: TRBJ2-7
V: TRBV19
CDR3: ASRADSLGEQY

J: TRBJ2-1
V: TRBV2
CDR3: ASSALPGLATDEQF

J: TRBJ1-1
V: TRBV28
CDR3: ASSLLQAGAF

J: TRBJ2-2
V: TRBV28
CDR3: ATKIRTGSGELF

J: TRBJ2-1
V: TRBV5-4
CDR3: ASRFGQGPYNEQF

J: TRBJ1-5
V: TRBV19
CDR3: ASQGSIRTLPQH

J: TRBJ1-1
V: TRBV6-5
CDR3: ASSYIPRGVNTEAF

J: TRBJ2-7
V: TRBV4-3
CDR3: ASSQATGGTYEQY

J: TRBJ2-5
V: TRBV6-6
CDR3: ASGTIQETQY

J: TRBJ2-7
V: TRBV6-5
CDR3: ASSLLRDRVQEQY

J: TRBJ1-1
V: TRBV14
CDR3: ASSQARGPNTEAF

J: TRBJ1-2
V: TRBV30
CDR3: AWTIGVGYGYT

J: TRBJ2-7
V: TRBV28
CDR3: ASSGGDRTQY

J: TRBJ2-2
V: TRBV5-1
CDR3: ASSTSGGLTGELF

J: TRBJ2-7
V: TRBV6-1
CDR3: ASSEAWAYEQY

J: TRBJ1-2
V: TRBV7-9
CDR3: ASSLASRVGYT

J: TRBJ2-7
V: TRBV5-1
CDR3: ASSLMGQGNTYEQY

J: TRBJ2-3
V: TRBV7-9
CDR3: ASSFGGTTTDTQY

J: TRBJ2-7
V: TRBV10-3
CDR3: AISTSGGSYEQY

J: TRBJ2-4
V: TRBV2
CDR3: ASTPSGGAKNIQY

J: TRBJ1-4
V: TRBV19
CDR3: ASKAPGGVGEKLF

J: TRBJ2-7
V: TRBV5-4
CDR3: ASSLSGTRNEQY